This is a list of T cell receptor beta chains from one sample in a study of graft-versus-host responses after intestinal transplantation. The data were produced by immunoSEQ multiplex PCR, yet TCRdb's version contains in-frame clones alone and is incomplete. The top ten clones hold 1.5% to 2.5% of a sample with tens of thousands of clones, about 92% of them seen once. Their antigen targets remain unknown. The specimen comprised unstimulated CD8+ T cells sorted from spleen or lymph node cells, sampled before intestinal transplant. These receptors were taken from a human donor who received an intestinal transplant. CDR3s include the opening cysteine and the closing phenylalanine or tryptophan. The D gene is left open where the match is weak. Clone size, where shown, is once, few, many, or a class for clones that have expanded.

15 NA NA TRBJ1-1 TRBV7-9 CASSDLPTVNTEAFF TGTGCCAGCAGCGATCTTCCCACAGTGAACACTGAAGCTTTCTTT
14 NA TRBD1 TRBJ2-7 TRBV7-9 CASSYRQGGDEQYF TGTGCCAGCAGCTATCGACAGGGGGGCGACGAGCAGTACTTC
14 NA TRBD1 TRBJ1-4 TRBV11-2 CASSLSRGDEKLFF TGTGCCAGCAGCTTAAGCAGGGGGGATGAAAAACTGTTTTTT
16 NA TRBD1 TRBJ1-1 TRBV9 CASSYLGQAGNTEAFF TGTGCCAGCAGCTACTTGGGACAGGCGGGGAACACTGAAGCTTTCTTT
18 NA TRBD2 TRBJ2-5 TRBV15 CATSPEAFVAGAVETQYF TGTGCCACCAGTCCTGAGGCCTTCGTAGCGGGAGCTGTAGAGACCCAGTACTTC
12 NA TRBD1 TRBJ1-1 TRBV6-5 CASSSGTVEAFF TGTGCCAGCAGCTCCGGGACAGTTGAAGCTTTCTTT
15 NA TRBD2 TRBJ2-1 TRBV27 CASSLSSGGGNEQFF TGTGCCAGCAGTTTATCTAGCGGGGGGGGGAATGAGCAGTTCTTC
14 NA TRBD2 TRBJ2-5 TRBV27 CASTPDRGGETQYF TGTGCCAGCACCCCCGACCGGGGAGGGGAGACCCAGTACTTC
15 NA TRBD1 TRBJ1-1 TRBV4-1 CASSQGEGANTEAFF TGCGCCAGCAGCCAAGGCGAGGGGGCGAACACTGAAGCTTTCTTT
16 NA NA TRBJ1-5 TRBV7-2 CASSLDYRYSNQPQHF TGTGCCAGCAGCTTAGATTACAGATATAGCAATCAGCCCCAGCATTTT
15 NA NA TRBJ2-7 TRBV27 CASRTPGRSPYEQYF TGTGCCAGCAGAACTCCAGGCCGAAGTCCCTACGAGCAGTACTTC
13 NA NA TRBJ2-3 TRBV4-1 CASSHDDWDTQYF TGCGCCAGCAGCCACGACGACTGGGATACGCAGTATTTT
14 NA TRBD1 TRBJ1-3 TRBV29-1 CSVDRQGAGNTIYF TGCAGCGTTGATCGCCAGGGGGCAGGAAACACCATATATTTT
11 NA NA TRBJ2-3 TRBV11-2 CASLRGDTQYF TGTGCCAGCCTGAGAGGGGATACGCAGTATTTT
15 NA NA TRBJ1-3 TRBV4-3 CASSQGIASGNTIYF TGCGCCAGCAGCCAAGGCATAGCCTCTGGAAACACCATATATTTT
17 once TRBD2 TRBJ2-3 TRBV5-6 CASSFLLTSGHTDTQYF TGTGCCAGCAGCTTTCTACTGACTAGCGGTCACACAGATACGCAGTATTTT
12 NA NA TRBJ2-7 TRBV5-4 CASSLDGYEQYF TGTGCCAGCAGCTTGGACGGCTACGAGCAGTACTTC